The clone carrying this T cell receptor beta chain was seen at least ten times. This record belongs to a study of human T cells and chemical hapten exposure. Study-level background: TCR yields per sample varied, mainly owing to small pooled library volume differences.

Documented time point: patch test 2, 6 weeks after DPC sensitization. Treatment of the sample: therapeutic diphenylcyclopropenone sensitization with weekly scalp DPC. As handled by the study authors: A per-sample median of about 100,000 TCRs was observed, with counts ranging from roughly 20,000 to 750,000. TCRdb called the RACE reads again in MiXCR, with one record for every CDR3 protein. TCRdb assigned the V and J calls; the authors' analysis was not used. The top ten clones hold less than 8.5% of a sample with approximately 40,000 distinct CDR3 sequences, 3% to 3.5% of them seen once. This specimen was whole blood, taken in connection with sensitization to the hapten diphenylcyclopropenone (DPC). The receptor's source is a man between 35 and 55 years old with alopecia areata. Some clones in this sample may be carry-over from other donors' samples.

CDR3 loop: CASSLIYRGTYEQYF. The CDR3 DNA is TGTGCCAGCAGTTTAATTTACAGGGGGACCTACGAGCAGTACTTC. J is TRBJ2-7 and V is TRBV27; TRBD1 aligns across 8 bases. CDR1 and CDR2 from the germline V gene are MNHEY and SMNVEV (reference sequence). V was clipped by 2 bases and J by 2 bases; unmatched bases: 5. The CDR3 consists of 15 residues.